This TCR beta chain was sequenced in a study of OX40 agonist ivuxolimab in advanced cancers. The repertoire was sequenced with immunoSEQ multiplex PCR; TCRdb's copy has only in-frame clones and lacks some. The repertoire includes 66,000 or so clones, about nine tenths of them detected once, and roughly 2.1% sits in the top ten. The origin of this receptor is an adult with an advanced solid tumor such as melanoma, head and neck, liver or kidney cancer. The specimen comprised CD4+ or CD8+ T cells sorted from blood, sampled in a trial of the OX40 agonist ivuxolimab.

The CDR3, as DNA: TGTGCCAGCAGAGGGGGGGTCCCCCAGGGGAAACTGTTTTTT. It codes for CASRGGVPQGKLFF. This chain joins TRBV6-5 and TRBJ1-4, with a weak D call TRBD1 (6 bases). The CDR3 sequence is 14 residues long. Trimming removed 6 bases at V and 11 bases at J, with 19 bases between. Germline V gene lookup returns CDR1 MNHEY and CDR2 SVGAGI.